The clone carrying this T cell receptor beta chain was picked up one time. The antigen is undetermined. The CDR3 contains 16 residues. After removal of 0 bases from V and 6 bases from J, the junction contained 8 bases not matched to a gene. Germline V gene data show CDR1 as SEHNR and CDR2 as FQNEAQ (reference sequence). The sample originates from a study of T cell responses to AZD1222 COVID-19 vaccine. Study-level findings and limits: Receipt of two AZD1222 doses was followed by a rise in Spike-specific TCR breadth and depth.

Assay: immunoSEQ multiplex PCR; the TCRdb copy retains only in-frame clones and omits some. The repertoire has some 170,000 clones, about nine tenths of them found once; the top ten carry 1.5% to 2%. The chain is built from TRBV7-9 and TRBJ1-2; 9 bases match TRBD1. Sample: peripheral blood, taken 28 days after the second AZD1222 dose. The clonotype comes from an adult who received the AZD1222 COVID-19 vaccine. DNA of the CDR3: TGTGCCAGCAGCTTAGCGGGACAGGGAATGAAGAATGGCTACACCTTC. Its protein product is CASSLAGQGMKNGYTF. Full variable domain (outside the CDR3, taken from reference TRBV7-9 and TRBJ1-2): DTGVSQNPRHKITKRGQNVTFRCDPISEHNRLYWYRQTLGQGPEFLTYFQNEAQLEKSRLLSDRFSAERPKGSFSTLEIQRTEQGDSAMYLCASSLAGQGMKNGYTFGSGTRLTVV.